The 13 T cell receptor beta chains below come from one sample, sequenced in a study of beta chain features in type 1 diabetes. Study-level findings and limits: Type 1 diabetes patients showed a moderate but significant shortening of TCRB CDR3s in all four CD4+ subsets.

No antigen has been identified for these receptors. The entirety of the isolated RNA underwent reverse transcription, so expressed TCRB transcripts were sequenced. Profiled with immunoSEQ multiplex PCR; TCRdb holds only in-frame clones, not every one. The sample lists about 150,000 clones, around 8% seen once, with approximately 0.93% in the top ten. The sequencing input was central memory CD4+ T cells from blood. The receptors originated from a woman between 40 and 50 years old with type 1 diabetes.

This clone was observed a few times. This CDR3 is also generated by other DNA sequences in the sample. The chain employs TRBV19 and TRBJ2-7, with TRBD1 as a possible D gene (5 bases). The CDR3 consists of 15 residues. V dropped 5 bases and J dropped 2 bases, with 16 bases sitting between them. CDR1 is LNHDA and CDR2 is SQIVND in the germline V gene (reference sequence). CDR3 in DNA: TGTGCCAGTAGTTACGACTCGACAGCAACCTACGAGCAGTACTTC. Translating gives CASSYDSTATYEQYF. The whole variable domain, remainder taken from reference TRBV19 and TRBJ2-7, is DGGITQSPKYLFRKEGQNVTLSCEQNLNHDAMYWYRQDPGQGLRLIYYSQIVNDFQKGDIAEGYSVSREKKESFPLTVTSAQKNPTAFYLCASSYDSTATYEQYFGPGTRLTVT.

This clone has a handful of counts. In DNA, the CDR3 is TGTGCCAGCAGCCGTCGACAGGGAGAAAATGAGCAGTTCTTC. Translating gives CASSRRQGENEQFF. This chain connects TRBV7-7 to TRBJ2-1; 7 nucleotides align to TRBD1. Germline-derived CDR1 and CDR2 are SSHAT and FNYEAQ (reference sequence). This CDR3 is 14 amino acids long. With 5 bases clipped from V and 7 bases from J, the junction kept 8 bases outside the gene matches.

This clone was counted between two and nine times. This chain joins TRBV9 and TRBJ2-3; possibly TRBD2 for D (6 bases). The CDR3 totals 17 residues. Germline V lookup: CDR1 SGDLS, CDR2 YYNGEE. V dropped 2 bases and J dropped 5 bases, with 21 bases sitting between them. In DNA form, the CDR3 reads TGTGCCAGCAGCGTCACCGGGACTGGGAGACCCGGAGATACGCAGTATTTT. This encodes CASSVTGTGRPGDTQYF.

CDR3 protein: CASSLAVGSYNEQFF. DNA of the CDR3: TGTGCCAGCAGCTTAGCGGTCGGCTCCTACAATGAGCAGTTCTTC. This chain uses TRBV5-5 with TRBJ2-1, with D possibly TRBD2 on 5 matching bases. The germline V gene encodes CDR1 SGHKS and CDR2 YYEKEE (reference sequence). V lost 2 bases and J lost 0, with 9 bases in between. CDR3 length equals 15 residues.

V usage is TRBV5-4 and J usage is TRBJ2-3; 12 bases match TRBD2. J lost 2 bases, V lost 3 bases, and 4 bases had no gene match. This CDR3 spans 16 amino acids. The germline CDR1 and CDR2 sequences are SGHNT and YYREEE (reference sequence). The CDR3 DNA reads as TGTGCCAGCAGCTACCCTAGCGGGGGGGCCACAGATACGCAGTATTTT. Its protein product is CASSYPSGGATDTQYF.

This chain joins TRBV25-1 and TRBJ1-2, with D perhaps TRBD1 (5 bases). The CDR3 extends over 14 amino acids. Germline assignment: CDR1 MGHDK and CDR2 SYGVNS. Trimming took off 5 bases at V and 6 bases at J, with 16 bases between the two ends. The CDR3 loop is CASSRSGGKNGYTF. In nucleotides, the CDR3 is TGTGCCAGCAGTCGTAGCGGGGGAAAGAATGGCTACACCTTC.

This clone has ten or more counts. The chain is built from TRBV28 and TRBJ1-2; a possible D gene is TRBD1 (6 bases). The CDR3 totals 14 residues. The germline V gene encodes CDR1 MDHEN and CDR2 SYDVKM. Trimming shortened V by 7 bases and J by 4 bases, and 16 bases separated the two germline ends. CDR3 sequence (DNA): TGTGCCAGCAACCTGGGAGGGGACATCTATGGCTACACCTTC. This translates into CASNLGGDIYGYTF.

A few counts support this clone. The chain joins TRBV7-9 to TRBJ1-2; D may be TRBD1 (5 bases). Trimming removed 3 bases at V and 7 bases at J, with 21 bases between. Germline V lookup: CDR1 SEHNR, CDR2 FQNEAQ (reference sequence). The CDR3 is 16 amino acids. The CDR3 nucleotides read TGTGCCAGCAGCTTCCCCCTCCGACAAGCCGGGGGTGGCTACACCTTC. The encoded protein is CASSFPLRQAGGGYTF.

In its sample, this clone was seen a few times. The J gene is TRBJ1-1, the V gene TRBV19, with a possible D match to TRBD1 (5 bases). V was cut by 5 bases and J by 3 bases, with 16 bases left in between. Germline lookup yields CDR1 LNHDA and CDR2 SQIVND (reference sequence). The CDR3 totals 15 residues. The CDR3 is CASSVTGTGDTEAFF. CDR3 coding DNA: TGTGCCAGTAGTGTCACCGGGACGGGGGACACTGAAGCTTTCTTT.

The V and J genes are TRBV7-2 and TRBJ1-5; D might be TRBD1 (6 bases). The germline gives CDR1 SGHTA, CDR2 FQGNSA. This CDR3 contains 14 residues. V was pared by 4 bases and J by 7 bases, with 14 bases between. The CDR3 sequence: CASSSGGGQQPQHF. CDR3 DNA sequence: TGTGCCAGCAGCTCGGGTGGAGGACAGCAGCCCCAGCATTTT.

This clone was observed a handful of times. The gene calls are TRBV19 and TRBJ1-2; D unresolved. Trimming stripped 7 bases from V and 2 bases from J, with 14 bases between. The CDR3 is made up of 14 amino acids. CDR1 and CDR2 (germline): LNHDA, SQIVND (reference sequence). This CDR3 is CASTRGPTNYGYTF. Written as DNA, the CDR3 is TGTGCCAGTACCCGGGGTCCGACAAACTATGGCTACACCTTC.

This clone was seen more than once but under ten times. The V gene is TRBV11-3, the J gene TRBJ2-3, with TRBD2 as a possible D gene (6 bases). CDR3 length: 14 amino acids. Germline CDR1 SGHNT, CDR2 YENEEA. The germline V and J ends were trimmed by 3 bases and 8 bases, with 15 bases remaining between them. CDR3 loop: CASSLSARGGTQYF. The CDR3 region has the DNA TGTGCCAGCAGCTTGAGTGCGCGGGGCGGTACGCAGTATTTT.

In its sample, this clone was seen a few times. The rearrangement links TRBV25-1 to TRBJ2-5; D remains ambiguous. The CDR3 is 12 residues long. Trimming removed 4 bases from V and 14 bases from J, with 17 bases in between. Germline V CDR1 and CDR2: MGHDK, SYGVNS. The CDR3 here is CASSARSARFYF. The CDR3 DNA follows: TGTGCCAGCAGTGCCCGGTCGGCCAGGTTCTACTTC.